This passage covers 9 T cell receptor beta chains from one sample sequenced in a study of neurological immune-mediated disorders. A single record per CDR3 protein comes from TCRdb applying MiXCR to the 5' RACE reads. The sample holds some 80,000 distinct CDR3 sequences; more than 5% are singletons and the top ten take 6.5% to 9.5%. Sample time point: longitudinal time-point 2. The sequencing input was PBMCs. These receptor sequences come from a woman aged 55-69 years with multiple sclerosis.

This clonotype was found many times. The gene calls are TRBV29-1 and TRBJ1-2; perhaps TRBD1 as D (6 bases). Trimming took 7 bases from V and 3 from J, leaving 15 bases between them. Looked up from germline, CDR1 is SQVTM and CDR2 is ANQGSEA. The CDR3 is 13 residues long. Here the CDR3 reads CSAGQSDYYGYTF. CDR3 in DNA: TGCAGCGCCGGACAGAGCGACTACTATGGCTACACCTTC. Based on the CDR3 plus reference TRBV29-1 and TRBJ1-2, the full variable domain is SAVISQKPSRDICQRGTSLTIQCQVDSQVTMMFWYRQQPGQSLTLIATANQGSEATYESGFVIDKFPISRPNLTFSTLTVSNMSPEDSSIYLCSAGQSDYYGYTFGSGTRLTVV.

This clonotype was recorded many times. V usage is TRBV4-1 and J usage is TRBJ2-7; TRBD1 is a possible D gene (6 bases). In germline, CDR1 is MGHRA, CDR2 YSYEKL. V was trimmed by 1 base and J by 3 bases, leaving 10 bases between them. This CDR3 has 14 amino acids. In nucleotides, the CDR3 is TGCGCCAGCAGCCAAGGGACAGAGATCTACGAGCAGTACTTC. This translates into CASSQGTEIYEQYF.

This clonotype came up many times. The chain combines TRBV20-1 with TRBJ1-2, with no clear D. This CDR3 is built from 13 residues. CDR1 and CDR2 from the germline V gene are DFQATT and SNEGSKA (reference sequence). V lost 5 bases and J lost 6, with 16 bases in between. In DNA, the CDR3 is TGCAGTGCTCTCACGGTGAGGGATCATGGCTACACCTTC. It yields the protein CSALTVRDHGYTF.

This clonotype was counted at least ten times. This chain links TRBV7-9 with TRBJ2-1, with no clear D. The CDR3 length is 13 residues. V lost 2 bases, J lost 7 bases, and 9 bases lay in between. Germline loops: CDR1 SEHNR, CDR2 FQNEAQ (reference sequence). CDR3 DNA: TGTGCCAGCAGCTTACTCTACCTAAATGAGCAGTTCTTC. It encodes CASSLLYLNEQFF.

This clonotype has only a few counts. CDR3 loop: CASSLLAIGTGSYGYTF. The CDR3, as DNA: TGTGCCAGCAGTTTATTGGCTATAGGGACAGGGTCCTATGGCTACACCTTC. The chain uses TRBV27 and TRBJ1-2; TRBD1 agrees at 9 bases. From germline, CDR1 is MNHEY and CDR2 SMNVEV (reference sequence). The V and J ends lost 1 base and 4 bases, in that order; junction bases with no gene match: 10. The CDR3 consists of 17 residues.

Many counts were recorded for this clonotype. The chain links TRBV20-1 to TRBJ1-3; no reliable D call. The CDR3 covers 12 residues. CDR1 is DFQATT and CDR2 is SNEGSKA in the germline V gene (reference sequence). Trimming pared 6 bases from V and 3 bases from J, leaving 9 bases between. CDR3 in amino acids: CSAPMDGNTIYF. The CDR3 DNA reads as TGCAGTGCCCCGATGGATGGAAACACCATATATTTT.

This clonotype was counted at least ten times. This chain uses TRBV29-1 with TRBJ2-5; the match to TRBD1 covers 12 bases. This CDR3 contains 15 residues. The germline CDR1 and CDR2 sequences are SQVTM and ANQGSEA. J was trimmed by 5 bases and V by 7 bases; bases with no gene match: 11. CDR3 bases: TGCAGCGCATCGACCGGGACAGGGGGCCGTGAGACCCAGTACTTC. It specifies CSASTGTGGRETQYF.

As concerns this clonotype: A much larger clonotype is one base distant, so this may be a read error. The rearrangement links TRBV5-6 to TRBJ2-3; TRBD1 aligns across 9 bases. Germline loops: CDR1 SGHDT, CDR2 YYEEEE. The CDR3 contains 15 residues. The CDR3 is CASSADRGSTDTRYF. In DNA form, the CDR3 reads TGTGCCAGCAGCGCTGACAGGGGGAGCACAGATACGCGGTATTTT.

The chain is built from TRBV20-1 and TRBJ2-7; 12 nucleotides line up with TRBD1. CDR1 and CDR2 from the germline V gene are DFQATT and SNEGSKA (reference sequence). The V segment lost 6 bases and the J segment 7 bases; nucleotides outside the gene matches: 10. This CDR3 region has 14 residues. The CDR3 is CSANLGQGAREQYF. The CDR3 bases are TGCAGTGCCAATCTGGGACAGGGGGCTCGGGAGCAGTACTTC.